These 23 T cell receptor beta chains originate from one sample sequenced in a study of monozygotic twins with inflammatory bowel disease. TCRdb reprocessed the 5' RACE reads; each CDR3 protein has one entry and no DNA is given. This sample carries tens of thousands of distinct CDR3 sequences, with roughly 7% going to the ten biggest clones. The sample taken for sequencing was blood. These receptors were obtained from a human donor with ulcerative colitis or Crohn's disease, or a healthy co-twin of an affected twin (not recorded which).

The J gene is TRBJ2-5, the V gene TRBV20-1. The CDR3 totals 14 residues. From germline, CDR1 is DFQATT and CDR2 SNEGSKA (reference sequence). CDR3 protein: CSASSSNKGETQYF.

The rearrangement uses TRBV12-3 or TRBV12-4 and TRBJ1-1. The CDR3 has 13 residues. The CDR3 region is CASKAADGAEAFF.

The V and J genes are TRBV29-1 and TRBJ2-1; the D gene TCRdb calls, TRBD1, cannot be checked with no DNA. This CDR3 has 11 residues. Germline V gene lookup returns CDR1 SQVTM and CDR2 ANQGSEA. CDR3 sequence reads: CSVRAGGEQFF.

The genes are TRBV7-9 and TRBJ1-2. The CDR3 totals 16 residues. Per the germline V gene, CDR1 is SEHNR and CDR2 is FQNEAQ (reference sequence). The CDR3 here is CASSTTGTAHNYGYTF.

V is TRBV5-6 and J is TRBJ2-2. The CDR3 contains 12 residues. CDR1 is SGHDT and CDR2 is YYEEEE in the germline V gene. CDR3 residues: CASSLDPGELFF.

The chain uses TRBV27 and TRBJ1-2. CDR3 length equals 13 residues. Germline CDR1 MNHEY, CDR2 SMNVEV (reference sequence). CDR3 loop: CASSLALNYGYTF.

This chain links TRBV2 with TRBJ1-1; TCRdb outputs TRBD1, but without DNA this stays unchecked. Germline V lookup: CDR1 SNHLY, CDR2 FYNNEI. The CDR3 is 16 amino acids. The CDR3: CASSDGGDRGITEAFF.

The chain carries TRBV5-1 and TRBJ2-1; as DNA is missing, the TRBD1 call by TCRdb cannot be tested. The germline V gene encodes CDR1 SGHRS and CDR2 YFSETQ. CDR3 length equals 13 residues. CDR3 sequence reads: CASQLGVENEQFF.

V usage is TRBV19 and J usage is TRBJ2-1; TCRdb selects TRBD2, and the lack of DNA leaves this call unchecked. The germline CDR1 and CDR2 sequences are LNHDA and SQIVND (reference sequence). The CDR3 has 16 residues. This CDR3 is CASSGGLAGGYNEQFF.

J is TRBJ1-1 and V is TRBV7-9; TCRdb proposes TRBD1, but this gene call is untestable without DNA. The CDR3 is 13 residues long. In germline, CDR1 is SEHNR, CDR2 FQNEAQ (reference sequence). This chain's CDR3 is CASSTWGADEAFF. The variable domain in full, with the rest retrieved from reference TRBV7-9 and TRBJ1-1, is DTGVSQNPRHKITKRGQNVTFRCDPISEHNRLYWYRQTLGQGPEFLTYFQNEAQLEKSRLLSDRFSAERPKGSFSTLEIQRTEQGDSAMYLCASSTWGADEAFFGQGTRLTVV.

The gene calls are TRBV7-2 and TRBJ1-1; TCRdb's D gene call, TRBD1, goes unchecked for lack of DNA. The CDR3 sequence is 14 residues long. CDR1 is SGHTA, CDR2 FQGNSA, per germline. This CDR3 is CASSSRGTGTEAFF.

The chain links TRBV20-1 to TRBJ1-2. In germline, CDR1 is DFQATT, CDR2 SNEGSKA (reference sequence). The CDR3 totals 13 residues. CDR3 residues: CSAPEFTNYGYTF.

The chain is built from TRBV4-2 and TRBJ2-3; the TCRdb D gene call, TRBD1, has no DNA to confirm it. CDR1 and CDR2 from the germline V gene are LGHNA and YNFKEQ. The CDR3 has 14 amino acids. The CDR3: CASSQEGGADTQYF.

The chain uses TRBV20-1 and TRBJ1-5; the D gene TCRdb calls, TRBD1, cannot be checked with no DNA. The CDR3 contains 15 residues. Germline V gene lookup returns CDR1 DFQATT and CDR2 SNEGSKA (reference sequence). The CDR3 here is CSAHPAVMSNQPQHF.

The rearrangement uses TRBV7-9 and TRBJ1-1. CDR3 length: 12 amino acids. Per germline, CDR1 SEHNR and CDR2 FQNEAQ (reference sequence). CDR3: CASSHMRSEAFF.

The genes are TRBV6-6 and TRBJ2-1. The germline gives CDR1 MNHNY, CDR2 SVGAGI (reference sequence). The CDR3 covers 12 residues. The CDR3 region is CASSYSYNEQFF.

This chain uses TRBV3-1 with TRBJ2-7. The CDR3 spans 12 residues. Germline values: CDR1 LGHDT, CDR2 YNNKEL (reference sequence). The CDR3 region is CASSQQDYEQYF.

The chain joins TRBV5-5 to TRBJ2-3; TCRdb indicates TRBD1, and absent DNA this call remains unverified. The CDR3 runs 16 residues. Germline CDR1 reads SGHKS; CDR2 reads YYEKEE (reference sequence). This CDR3 reads CASSQPQGSGTDTQYF.

The J gene is TRBJ2-5, the V gene TRBV5-6; TCRdb's D call of TRBD1 is untestable without DNA. CDR1 SGHDT and CDR2 YYEEEE come from the germline V gene. The CDR3 runs 17 residues. CDR3 residues: CASSRPEGVYYQETQYF. The variable domain in full, with the rest retrieved from reference TRBV5-6 and TRBJ2-5, is DAGVTQSPTHLIKTRGQQVTLRCSPKSGHDTVSWYQQALGQGPQFIFQYYEEEERQRGNFPDRFSGHQFPNYSSELNVNALLLGDSALYLCASSRPEGVYYQETQYFGPGTRLLVL.

The chain employs TRBV7-6 and TRBJ2-2; TCRdb proposes TRBD1, but this gene call is untestable without DNA. Germline CDR1 is SGHVS and CDR2 is FNYEAQ. This CDR3 contains 15 residues. The CDR3 loop is CASAAGTGGSGELFF.

The chain is built from TRBV3-1 and TRBJ2-1; the D call from TCRdb, TRBD1, cannot be confirmed without DNA. From germline, CDR1 is LGHDT and CDR2 YNNKEL (reference sequence). CDR3 length: 12 amino acids. CDR3 residues: CASSLQGSEQFF.

The chain joins TRBV18 to TRBJ1-1; the D gene TCRdb calls, TRBD1, cannot be checked with no DNA. This CDR3 contains 15 residues. From germline, CDR1 is KGHSH and CDR2 LQKENI. Here the CDR3 reads CASSPRTGEGTEAFF.

The genes are TRBV5-1 and TRBJ2-1; the D call of TRBD2 rests on TCRdb alone, since no DNA is present to check it. This CDR3 spans 15 amino acids. Germline-derived CDR1 and CDR2 are SGHRS and YFSETQ. Here the CDR3 reads CASSPTSGGTREQFF. Full variable domain (outside the CDR3, taken from reference TRBV5-1 and TRBJ2-1): KAGVTQTPRYLIKTRGQQVTLSCSPISGHRSVSWYQQTPGQGLQFLFEYFSETQRNKGNFPGRFSGRQFSNSRSEMNVSTLELGDSALYLCASSPTSGGTREQFFGPGTRLTVL.